The 11 T cell receptor beta chains below all came from one sample that was sequenced in a study of control samples from healthy donors and cancer patients. This table comes from immunoSEQ multiplex PCR, and its TCRdb copy is limited to in-frame clones, with some not included. This table holds around 140,000 clones, more than 85% found once. Specimen: blood. The source of these receptors is a man younger than 40 in good health.

This chain links TRBV9 with TRBJ1-1, with TRBD1 matching over 8 bases. The V and J ends lost 4 bases and 5 bases, in that order; junction bases with no gene match: 7. Germline V gene lookup returns CDR1 SGDLS and CDR2 YYNGEE. This CDR3 comprises 14 residues. The CDR3 region is CASSPRDRSTEAFF. The CDR3 nucleotides are TGTGCCAGCAGCCCCCGGGACAGGAGTACTGAAGCTTTCTTT.

This clone is a singleton in its sample. V is TRBV6-6 and J is TRBJ1-1; no clear D. Per germline, CDR1 MNHNY and CDR2 SVGAGI (reference sequence). The CDR3 totals 15 residues. V was clipped by 4 bases and J by 4 bases, with 16 bases between them. For the CDR3, the DNA is TGTGCCAGCAGTTTGCTCACTCCCCCGGGCACTGAAGCTTTCTTT. Protein product: CASSLLTPPGTEAFF.

The chain uses TRBV5-8 and TRBJ1-5; 9 nucleotides line up with TRBD1. Germline values: CDR1 SGHTS, CDR2 YDEGEE. Trimming removed 4 bases from V and 0 bases from J; junction bases left unmatched: 11. CDR3 size: 18 residues. The CDR3 DNA sequence: TGTGCCAGCAGCCACAGGGGGCAACTCCTAAATAGCAATCAGCCCCAGCATTTT. It is translated as CASSHRGQLLNSNQPQHF.

This clone has more than one count but fewer than ten. In nucleotides, the CDR3 is TGTGCCAGCAGCTTAATCGGGTCGGCCAATTCACCCCTCCACTTT. Residues: CASSLIGSANSPLHF. The rearrangement uses TRBV7-2 and TRBJ1-6; D is unresolved. Germline V gives CDR1 SGHTA, CDR2 FQGNSA. V lost 2 bases to trimming and J lost 7 bases, with 12 bases between them. CDR3 length equals 15 residues.

This clone came up once. The chain carries TRBV10-2 and TRBJ2-7, with 9 bases fitting TRBD2. The germline V gene encodes CDR1 WSHSY and CDR2 SAAADI. Germline trimming cut 3 bases from V and 2 bases from J; bases unmatched to any gene: 2. The CDR3 is 14 amino acids. CDR3 residues: CASSDLAGTYEQYF. The CDR3 region has the DNA TGCGCCAGCAGTGACCTAGCGGGAACCTACGAGCAGTACTTC.

This clone is a singleton in its sample. The chain has TRBV11-2 and TRBJ1-5; no clear D. The CDR3 covers 14 residues. Germline CDR1 reads SGHAT; CDR2 reads FQNNGV. Trimming shortened V by 1 base and J by 6 bases, and 10 bases separated the two germline ends. The DNA of the CDR3 is TGTGCCAGCAGCTTAGGGTCGGGAGGTCAGCCCCAGCATTTT. Translation gives CASSLGSGGQPQHF.

The chain uses TRBV28 and TRBJ1-2, with D possibly matching TRBD1 (6 bases). CDR1 is MDHEN and CDR2 is SYDVKM in the germline V gene. V lost 3 bases to trimming and J lost 5 bases, with 22 bases between them. The CDR3 is made up of 17 amino acids. The CDR3 region has the DNA TGTGCCAGCAGTTTGACAGGAGTTTTACAGACCGATTATGGCTACACCTTC. This codes for CASSLTGVLQTDYGYTF.

The V gene is TRBV11-3, the J gene TRBJ1-1, with a tentative D call TRBD1 (6 bases). The CDR3 has 14 residues. CDR1 and CDR2 from the germline V gene are SGHNT and YENEEA. Trimming shortened V by 5 bases and J by 0 bases, and 10 bases separated the two germline ends. CDR3 sequence (DNA): TGTGCCAGCAGCCGGACAGCCATGAACACTGAAGCTTTCTTT. This codes for CASSRTAMNTEAFF.

As for this clone: The same CDR3 can be traced to other DNA sequences in this sample. This rearrangement joins TRBV9 to TRBJ2-4, with a weak D call TRBD1 (6 bases). Germline CDR1 is SGDLS and CDR2 is YYNGEE. This CDR3 spans 12 amino acids. The V end lost 5 bases, the J end lost 9 bases, and 12 bases lay between the germline ends. In DNA form, the CDR3 reads TGTGCCAGCAGAGGGGGTGAGGGCATTCAGTACTTC. It specifies CASRGGEGIQYF.

The V and J genes are TRBV18 and TRBJ1-2; TRBD1 matches 9 bases. The germline V gene encodes CDR1 KGHSH and CDR2 LQKENI. The CDR3 sequence is 15 residues long. V lost 4 bases, J lost 8 bases, and 11 bases stayed unmatched. CDR3 region: CASSLPGQGNLGYTF. CDR3 bases: TGTGCCAGCTCACTCCCGGGACAGGGAAATCTAGGCTACACCTTC.

The V call is TRBV2, the J call TRBJ1-3; 7 bases line up with TRBD1. The CDR3 extends over 15 amino acids. Germline trimming cut 11 bases from V and 1 base from J; bases unmatched to any gene: 11. Germline loops: CDR1 SNHLY, CDR2 FYNNEI. CDR3 loop: CAGQEGGSSGNTIYF. The CDR3 nucleotides read TGTGCCGGACAGGAGGGGGGGTCATCTGGAAACACCATATATTTT.